This T cell receptor (beta chain) was captured by sequencing in a study of blood T cell repertoires in COVID-19. The repertoire was sequenced with immunoSEQ multiplex PCR; TCRdb's copy has only in-frame clones and lacks some. The sample includes about 130,000 clones, 85% seen only once; the top ten take less than 8.5%. Germline V gene data show CDR1 as KGHSH and CDR2 as LQKENI. Trimming at V came to 6 bases and at J to 4 bases, leaving 11 bases not matched to a gene. This CDR3 has 15 amino acids. The sequence was collected from a man of 80 years or more with active or convalescent COVID-19. The sequenced sample consisted of peripheral blood. The gene calls are TRBV18 and TRBJ2-7; 8 bases are shared with TRBD2. The CDR3 is CASSLGGGPGYEQYF. Here the CDR3 DNA reads TGTGCCAGCTCTCTGGGCGGGGGGCCCGGATACGAGCAGTACTTC.